The sequence of this TCR beta chain was determined in a study of tumor and adjacent non-tumor tissue in lung cancer. Three rounds of nested PCR, following a modified ARM-PCR protocol, produced the TCRbeta library. In TCRdb, the multiplex PCR reads were re-called with MiXCR into one record per CDR3 protein. The top ten clones hold about 27% of a sample with tens of thousands of distinct CDR3 sequences, approximately 68% of them seen once. A remark on this clonotype: Its antigen is not known. An end of the junction differs from the germline gene, which may be a read error.

Study-wide findings and caveats: Tumor repertoires had a smaller top 100 clone share than normal lung. Significantly higher TCR diversity was found in tumor than normal lung.

This sample's RNA came from whole unsorted tissue. This non-tumor lung sample came from over 3 cm beyond the tumor edge. Germline V CDR1 and CDR2: MDHEN, SYDVKM. The CDR3 is 14 amino acids. This receptor was obtained from a woman aged 50 to 65 with non-small cell lung cancer. Sequenced sample: distant non-tumor lung tissue. V gene TRBV28 combines with J gene TRBJ2-2; 9 nucleotides match TRBD1. The CDR3 DNA reads TGTGTCAGCAGTAGAGGGGACAGGGACGGGGAGCTGTTTTTT. Protein: CVSSRGDRDGELFF.